Each of the 8 T cell receptor beta chains below was sequenced from the same sample in a study of CD8 T cell repertoires and HIV-1 epitope variants. These TCRs' antigens remain unknown. The table came from immunoSEQ multiplex PCR; TCRdb's copy has only in-frame clones and leaves some out. The table has about 5,100 clones, around 63% seen once. The material sequenced was cultured CD8+ T cells derived from PBMCs. These receptors came from a male donor with HIV.

The J gene is TRBJ2-4, the V gene TRBV6-5; no definite D call. Germline CDR1 reads MNHEY; CDR2 reads SVGAGI. The CDR3 contains 14 residues. Trimming removed 6 bases from V and 2 bases from J, with 11 bases in between. CDR3 bases: TGTGCCAGCAGCCCCGTAAGGACCAAAAACATTCAGTACTTC. Its protein product is CASSPVRTKNIQYF.

This chain joins TRBV7-9 and TRBJ1-1, with 10 bases fitting TRBD1. V lost 6 bases and J lost 4; bases outside the gene matches: 14. In germline, CDR1 is SEHNR, CDR2 FQNEAQ (reference sequence). The CDR3 is 17 residues long. The CDR3 sequence is CASSSPGTGVISTEAFF. DNA of the CDR3: TGTGCCAGCAGTTCCCCCGGGACAGGGGTGATTTCCACTGAAGCTTTCTTT. The full variable domain, with the rest looked up from reference TRBV7-9 and TRBJ1-1, is DTGVSQNPRHKITKRGQNVTFRCDPISEHNRLYWYRQTLGQGPEFLTYFQNEAQLEKSRLLSDRFSAERPKGSFSTLEIQRTEQGDSAMYLCASSSPGTGVISTEAFFGQGTRLTVV.

This clone was counted a single time. This chain links TRBV4-3 with TRBJ2-1; D uncertain. CDR1 and CDR2 (germline): LGHNA, YSLEER. Between the trimmed V and J ends, which lost 3 bases and 7 bases, there was a span of 10 bases. The CDR3 contains 13 residues. The CDR3 reads CASSQAIGNEQFF. The CDR3 nucleotides are TGCGCCAGCAGCCAGGCTATAGGGAATGAGCAGTTCTTC.

The V call is TRBV7-6, the J call TRBJ2-3, with 12 bases that match TRBD2. Germline V CDR1 and CDR2: SGHVS, FNYEAQ. J gave up 2 bases and V 6 bases, and 6 bases lay outside the gene matches. CDR3 length: 16 residues. The CDR3 DNA is TGTGCCAGCAGTCCTAGCGGGGGGGAATACACAGATACGCAGTATTTT. Its protein is CASSPSGGEYTDTQYF.

The chain combines TRBV11-3 with TRBJ2-3; D not resolved. V shed 6 bases and J shed 4 bases, with 8 bases lying between them. Germline assignment: CDR1 SGHNT and CDR2 YENEEA. CDR3 length equals 12 residues. CDR3 loop: CASSFRADTQYF. The CDR3 DNA follows: TGTGCCAGCAGTTTCCGAGCAGATACGCAGTATTTT.

The chain is built from TRBV28 and TRBJ2-1; no definite D call. V was trimmed by 11 bases and J by 5 bases, leaving 7 bases between them. The CDR3 has 10 amino acids. Looked up from germline, CDR1 is MDHEN and CDR2 is SYDVKM. CDR3 sequence: CASGNNEQFF. The CDR3 DNA is TGTGCCTCCGGAAACAATGAGCAGTTCTTC.

The rearrangement uses TRBV28 and TRBJ2-1; D remains ambiguous. CDR1 MDHEN and CDR2 SYDVKM come from the germline V gene. CDR3 length equals 14 residues. Trimming left V 5 bases short and J 6 bases short, with 14 bases between. Here the CDR3 reads CASSPTLQANEQFF. As DNA, the CDR3 is TGTGCCAGCAGTCCGACACTCCAGGCCAATGAGCAGTTCTTC.

The chain is built from TRBV5-4 and TRBJ2-7, with D maybe TRBD1 (6 bases). Germline CDR1 SGHNT, CDR2 YYREEE (reference sequence). CDR3 length equals 15 residues. The V end was cut by 4 bases, the J end by 1 base, with 15 bases between. Here the CDR3 reads CASSQEDSDSYEQYF. The CDR3 DNA follows: TGTGCCAGCAGCCAAGAGGACAGCGATTCCTACGAGCAGTACTTC.